Listed below are T cell receptor beta chains from one sample, sequenced in a study of blood T cell repertoires in COVID-19. Using immunoSEQ multiplex PCR, the repertoire was profiled, and TCRdb retains in-frame clones only, with some absent. There are about 290,000 clones in the sample; about 89% occur only once, and 1.5% to 2% lies in the top ten. Sequencing was performed on PBMCs or T cells enriched from blood (not recorded which). The receptors originated from a woman between 40 and 55 years old who had recovered from COVID-19. Each CDR3 is given with its conserved first and last residue. A D gene is named only where the DNA matches it firmly. Not all rows give a size; the values are once, few, many and, for expanded clones, a class.

>.|TRBJ2-7|.|TRBV12-3/TRBV12-4
TGTGCCAGCAGCTTACAGGGATACGAGCAGTACTTC
CASSLQGYEQYF
>.|TRBJ2-3|.|TRBV5-4
TGTGCCAGCAGCTCGAGGGCGGAAGCCGGCACAGATACGCAGTATTTT
CASSSRAEAGTDTQYF
>.|TRBJ2-1|TRBD2|TRBV24-1
TGTGCCACCAGTGATCGGACCGCGGGGGATGAGCAGTTCTTC
CATSDRTAGDEQFF
>.|TRBJ1-3|.|TRBV9
TGTGCCAGCAGCGTAGGACAGGCCTTTGGTGGAAACACCATATATTTT
CASSVGQAFGGNTIYF
>once|TRBJ1-4|.|TRBV19
TGTGCCAGTAGTATAATCGGGACATTAACTAATGAAAAACTGTTTTTT
CASSIIGTLTNEKLFF
>.|TRBJ2-1|TRBD2|TRBV6-2/TRBV6-3
TGTGCCAGCAGTTACTCTCGCGGGAGCTTTGGCAATGAGCAGTTCTTC
CASSYSRGSFGNEQFF
>.|TRBJ2-3|TRBD2|TRBV9
TGTGCCAGCAGCGCTTCTGCGGGACTATCCACAGATACGCAGTATTTT
CASSASAGLSTDTQYF
>.|TRBJ1-6|TRBD1|TRBV5-6
TGTGCCAGCAGCCCCTGGACAGGTTCCTATAATTCACCCCTCCACTTT
CASSPWTGSYNSPLHF
>.|TRBJ1-4|TRBD1|TRBV11-2
TGTGCCAGCAGCCTTGACAGGGGGCGAGAAAAACTGTTTTTT
CASSLDRGREKLFF
>few|TRBJ2-3|TRBD2|TRBV23-1
TGCGCCAGCAGTCAAAGGTTGGGGGGGACTAACCTAAATACGCAGTATTTT
CASSQRLGGTNLNTQYF
>few|TRBJ2-7|.|TRBV5-1
TGCGCCAGCAGCTCGGACATCTCAGCCTACGAGCAGTACTTC
CASSSDISAYEQYF
>.|TRBJ2-7|.|TRBV19
TGTGCCAGTAGTATAGGGTCGGGAGACATCCTGTACTCCTACGAGCAGTACTTC
CASSIGSGDILYSYEQYF
>.|TRBJ1-6|TRBD1|TRBV12-5
TGTGCTAGTGGTTTGGGGACAGGCGAAAATTCACCCCTCCACTTT
CASGLGTGENSPLHF
>few|TRBJ1-2|.|TRBV5-1
TGCGCCAGCAGCTTGATATCAGGGGAAGCTGGTGGCTACACCTTC
CASSLISGEAGGYTF
>.|TRBJ2-6|.|TRBV30
TGTGCCTGGAGTGTACACACTGGGGCCAACGTCCTGACTTTC
CAWSVHTGANVLTF
>.|TRBJ1-1|.|TRBV19
TGTGCCAGCTGGCCTAGGGGGGGGCCTGAAGCTTTCTTT
CASWPRGGPEAFF
>.|TRBJ2-7|TRBD2|TRBV15
TGTGCCACCAGCAGAGGCGGGACTAGCGGGACCGGCTCCTACGAGCAGTACTTC
CATSRGGTSGTGSYEQYF
>.|TRBJ2-3|TRBD2|TRBV5-1
TGCGCCAGCAGCTCGGGCCTAGCGGGGAGCACAGATACGCAGTATTTT
CASSSGLAGSTDTQYF
>.|TRBJ1-2|.|TRBV30
TGTGCCTGGAGCGAGGAGGTTGGCTACACCTTC
CAWSEEVGYTF
>.|TRBJ2-1|TRBD2|TRBV12-5
TGTGCTAGTGGTTTTACTAGCGGGGGGGCATACAATGAGCAGTTCTTC
CASGFTSGGAYNEQFF
>.|TRBJ2-7|TRBD1|TRBV5-1
TGCGCCAGCAGCTTGGGGGGACAGGGGATCTCCTACGAGCAGTACTTC
CASSLGGQGISYEQYF
>.|TRBJ1-1|TRBD1|TRBV2
TGTGCCAGCAAACAGGGGAGTATAGAAGCTTTCTTT
CASKQGSIEAFF
>.|TRBJ2-1|TRBD1|TRBV5-1
TGCGCCAGCAGCACGGGACAGTTGCATGAGCAGTTCTTC
CASSTGQLHEQFF
>.|TRBJ2-1|TRBD2|TRBV19
TGTGCCAGTAGTGGGACTAGCGGGAGTCTGAGCTCCTACAATGAGCAGTTCTTC
CASSGTSGSLSSYNEQFF
>.|TRBJ1-1|TRBD1|TRBV4-3
TGCGCCAGCAGCCAAGGGACAGGGATGAACACTGAAGCTTTCTTT
CASSQGTGMNTEAFF
>.|TRBJ2-7|.|TRBV5-1
TGCGCCAGCAGCTTGGTAGGGGTCTCTGTCTACGAGCAGTACTTC
CASSLVGVSVYEQYF
>.|TRBJ2-1|TRBD1|TRBV4-1
TGCGCCAGCAGCCCGGGGGACAGGGACGAGCAGTTCTTC
CASSPGDRDEQFF
>.|TRBJ1-2|.|TRBV5-1
TGCGCCAGCAGCCCCGTGGGGGGGGCTAACTATGGCTACACCTTC
CASSPVGGANYGYTF
>.|TRBJ2-4|.|TRBV4-3
TGCGCCAGCAGCCAAGTTACGGGAAAGGCCAAAAACATTCAGTACTTC
CASSQVTGKAKNIQYF
>.|TRBJ2-1|TRBD1|TRBV5-1
TGCGCCAGCAGCCCGGACAGGGTGGCCTACAATGAGCAGTTCTTC
CASSPDRVAYNEQFF
>.|TRBJ2-7|.|TRBV12-1
TGTGCCAGCAGCCGCCCAAGTTTGGTCGGCGAGCAGTACTTC
CASSRPSLVGEQYF
>.|TRBJ1-3|.|TRBV5-6
TGTGCCAGCAGCTTGGATATGGCCGGAAACACCATATATTTT
CASSLDMAGNTIYF
>.|TRBJ1-5|.|TRBV6-4
TGTGCCAGCAGTCTTGAAGGCGGGGGAGGGCCCCAGCATTTT
CASSLEGGGGPQHF
>.|TRBJ1-1|.|TRBV2
TGTGCCAGCAGTGAAGGGCAGGGGCTATCTGAAGCTTTCTTT
CASSEGQGLSEAFF
>.|TRBJ2-5|.|TRBV5-1
TGCGCCAGCAGCTTGGCCGTATCGTTCATCAGGCAAGAGACCCAGTACTTC
CASSLAVSFIRQETQYF
>.|TRBJ1-2|.|TRBV28
TGTGCCAGCAGTTTCGAAGTAACGGTCGTTTATGGCTACACCTTC
CASSFEVTVVYGYTF
>.|TRBJ1-5|.|TRBV5-4
TGTGCCAGCAGCGACGACCCCGGACAGTATCAGCCCCAGCATTTT
CASSDDPGQYQPQHF
>once|TRBJ2-5|.|TRBV6-5
TGTGCCAGCAGTTACTCGGCCCGCCTGTCGGAGACCCAGTACTTC
CASSYSARLSETQYF
>.|TRBJ2-5|TRBD2|TRBV30
TGTGCCTGGAGTGTACGGGGACTAGCGAGATCAAGAGAGGCCCAGTACTTC
CAWSVRGLARSREAQYF
>.|TRBJ2-1|TRBD2|TRBV11-3
TGTGCCAGCAGTCGAACTAGCGGGAGTATTAATGAGCAGTTCTTC
CASSRTSGSINEQFF
>.|TRBJ1-2|TRBD1|TRBV6-5
TGTGCCAGCAGTACGACAGGGGGCTATGGCTACACCTTC
CASSTTGGYGYTF
>few|TRBJ2-1|TRBD2|TRBV5-4
TGTGCCAGCCGCCCTGGACTAGCGAGTGAGCAGTTCTTC
CASRPGLASEQFF
>.|TRBJ1-2|TRBD1|TRBV13
TGTGCCAGCAGTTCAGGGGGACGCTATGGCTACACCTTC
CASSSGGRYGYTF
>once|TRBJ2-2|.|TRBV5-1
TGCGCCAGCAGCTTTCGTAGCGTCAACACCGGGGAGCTGTTTTTT
CASSFRSVNTGELFF
>.|TRBJ1-1|TRBD1|TRBV29-1
TGCAGCGTTGAGGGACAGGTCATGAACACTGAAGCTTTCTTT
CSVEGQVMNTEAFF
>.|TRBJ1-2|.|TRBV7-2
TGTGCCAGCAGCTTAGCCCCACAGTCGAATGGCTACACCTTC
CASSLAPQSNGYTF
>.|TRBJ1-2|.|TRBV12-3/TRBV12-4
TGTGCCAGCAGTTTTGCAGATAACTATGGCTACACCTTC
CASSFADNYGYTF
>.|TRBJ2-3|.|TRBV2
TGTGCCAGCAACTACGGCAGCACAGATACGCAGTATTTT
CASNYGSTDTQYF
>.|TRBJ1-1|TRBD1|TRBV5-4
TGTGCCAGCAGCTTGGAACAGGGGGCGTCTGAAGCTTTCTTT
CASSLEQGASEAFF
>.|TRBJ1-2|.|TRBV4-1
TGCGCCAGCAGCCAAGATCGGGAGTCCTATGGCTACACCTTC
CASSQDRESYGYTF
>.|TRBJ1-1|.|TRBV5-1
TGCGCCAGCACTGGCACCGGGGTAGGAAAGAAACCTGAAGCTTTCTTT
CASTGTGVGKKPEAFF
>.|TRBJ1-4|TRBD1|TRBV30
TGTGCCTGGAACAGGGGGCTTGATAATGAAAAACTGTTTTTT
CAWNRGLDNEKLFF
>.|TRBJ1-1|TRBD1|TRBV30
TGTGCCTGGAGGTACAGGGGACGGACTGAAGCTTTCTTT
CAWRYRGRTEAFF
>.|TRBJ1-1|.|TRBV6-5
TGTGCCAGCAGGCCCCCGGGAGGGCCGGGACTCGAAGCTTTCTTT
CASRPPGGPGLEAFF